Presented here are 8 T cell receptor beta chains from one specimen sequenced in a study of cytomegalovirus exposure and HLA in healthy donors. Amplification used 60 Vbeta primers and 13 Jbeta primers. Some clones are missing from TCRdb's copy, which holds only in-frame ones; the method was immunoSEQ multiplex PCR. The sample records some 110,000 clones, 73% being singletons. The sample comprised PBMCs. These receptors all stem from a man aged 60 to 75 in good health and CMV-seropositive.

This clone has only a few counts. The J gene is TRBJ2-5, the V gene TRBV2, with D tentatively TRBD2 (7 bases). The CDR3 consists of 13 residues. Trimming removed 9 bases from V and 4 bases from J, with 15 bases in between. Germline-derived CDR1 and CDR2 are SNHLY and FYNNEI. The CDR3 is CARGGGTPETQYF. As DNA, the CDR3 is TGTGCCAGAGGGGGGGGGACGCCAGAGACCCAGTACTTC. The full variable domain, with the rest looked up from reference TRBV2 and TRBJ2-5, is EPEVTQTPSHQVTQMGQEVILRCVPISNHLYFYWYRQILGQKVEFLVSFYNNEISEKSEIFDDQFSVERPDGSNFTLKIRSTKLEDSAMYFCARGGGTPETQYFGPGTRLLVL.

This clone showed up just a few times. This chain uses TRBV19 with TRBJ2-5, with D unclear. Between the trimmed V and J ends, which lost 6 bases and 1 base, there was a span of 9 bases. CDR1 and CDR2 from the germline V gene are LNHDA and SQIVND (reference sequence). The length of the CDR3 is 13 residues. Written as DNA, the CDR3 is TGTGCCAGTAGCCAGATCGCCCAAGAGACCCAGTACTTC. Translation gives CASSQIAQETQYF.

The CDR3 DNA is TGTGCCAGCAGTTTAAGACTAACTTCAGACTACGAGCAGTACTTC. Translated: CASSLRLTSDYEQYF. The chain employs TRBV27 and TRBJ2-7; maybe TRBD2 (5 bases). CDR3 length equals 15 residues. In germline, CDR1 is MNHEY, CDR2 SMNVEV (reference sequence). V was clipped by 2 bases and J by 3 bases, with 14 bases between them.

CDR3 protein: CASSIGQGGAQYF. The CDR3 coding sequence is TGTGCCAGTAGTATCGGTCAGGGAGGGGCCCAGTACTTC. The chain recombines TRBV19 with TRBJ2-5; 7 nucleotides agree with TRBD2. The germline CDR1 and CDR2 sequences are LNHDA and SQIVND (reference sequence). This CDR3 has 13 residues. V dropped 3 bases and J dropped 9; count of bases not matched to a gene: 7.

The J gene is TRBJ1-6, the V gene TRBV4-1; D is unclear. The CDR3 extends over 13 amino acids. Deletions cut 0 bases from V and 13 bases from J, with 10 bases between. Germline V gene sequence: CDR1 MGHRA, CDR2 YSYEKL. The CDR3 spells CASSQDPLLPLHF. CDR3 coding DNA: TGCGCCAGCAGCCAAGATCCGCTACTCCCCCTCCACTTT.

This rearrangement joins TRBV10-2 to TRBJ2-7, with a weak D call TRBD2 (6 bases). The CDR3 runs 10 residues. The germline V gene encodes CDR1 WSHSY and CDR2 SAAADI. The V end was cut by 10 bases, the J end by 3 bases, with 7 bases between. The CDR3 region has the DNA TGCGCCACGCGGGACTACGAGCAGTACTTC. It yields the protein CATRDYEQYF.

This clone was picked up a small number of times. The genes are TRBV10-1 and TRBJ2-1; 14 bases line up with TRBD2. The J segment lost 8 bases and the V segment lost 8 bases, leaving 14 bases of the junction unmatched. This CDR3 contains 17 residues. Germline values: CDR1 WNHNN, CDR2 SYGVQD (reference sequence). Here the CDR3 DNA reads TGCGCCAGCGGTGGACTAGCGGGGGGCTTAGGTGCGGATGAGCAGTTCTTC. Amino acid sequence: CASGGLAGGLGADEQFF.

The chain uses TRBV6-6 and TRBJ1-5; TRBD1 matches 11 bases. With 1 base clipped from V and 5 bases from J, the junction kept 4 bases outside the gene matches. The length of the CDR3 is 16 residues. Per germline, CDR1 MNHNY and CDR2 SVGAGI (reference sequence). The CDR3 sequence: CASSYYGQGAYQPQHF. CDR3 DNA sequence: TGTGCCAGCAGTTACTACGGACAGGGGGCTTATCAGCCCCAGCATTTT.